The 7 T cell receptor beta chains below all came from one sample that was sequenced in a study of cytomegalovirus exposure and HLA in healthy donors. PCR used 60 Vbeta primers and 13 Jbeta primers. Here immunoSEQ multiplex PCR was the method, and the copy in TCRdb shows in-frame clones only, minus some. The repertoire holds under 300,000 clones, with under 80% as singletons. Material: PBMCs. The receptors here all came from a female donor in good health and CMV-seronegative.

There are a few counts of this clone. The chain recombines TRBV7-9 with TRBJ1-6; TRBD1 matches 7 bases. With V trimmed by 5 bases and J by 6 bases, 4 bases remained unmatched. This CDR3 region has 14 residues. Germline V gene lookup returns CDR1 SEHNR and CDR2 FQNEAQ (reference sequence). For the CDR3, the DNA is TGTGCCAGCAGCGTGGACAGGTTTAATTCACCCCTCCACTTT. This sequence encodes CASSVDRFNSPLHF. The whole variable domain, filled in from reference TRBV7-9 and TRBJ1-6, reads DTGVSQNPRHKITKRGQNVTFRCDPISEHNRLYWYRQTLGQGPEFLTYFQNEAQLEKSRLLSDRFSAERPKGSFSTLEIQRTEQGDSAMYLCASSVDRFNSPLHFGNGTRLTVT.

CDR3: CASSQEMVRGPSIYEQYF. In DNA, the CDR3 is TGTGCCAGCAGCCAAGAAATGGTGAGGGGGCCCTCGATCTACGAGCAGTACTTC. The chain uses TRBV14 and TRBJ2-7, with 7 bases that match TRBD1. Germline assignment: CDR1 SGHDN and CDR2 FVKESK. This CDR3 is 18 amino acids long. V lost 0 bases, J lost 3 bases, and 14 bases stayed unmatched. Supplemented by reference TRBV14 and TRBJ2-7, the full variable domain reads EAGVTQFPSHSVIEKGQTVTLRCDPISGHDNLYWYRRVMGKEIKFLLHFVKESKQDESGMPNNRFLAERTGGTYSTLKVQPAELEDSGVYFCASSQEMVRGPSIYEQYFGPGTRLTVT.

The V call is TRBV6-1, the J call TRBJ2-5; 10 nucleotides align to TRBD1. CDR1 is MNHNS and CDR2 is SASEGT in the germline V gene. The length of the CDR3 is 15 residues. Trimming removed 4 bases from V and 4 bases from J; junction bases left unmatched: 6. As DNA, the CDR3 is TGTGCCAGCAGTGGCTCGACAGGGGGCCGAGAGACCCAGTACTTC. Protein sequence: CASSGSTGGRETQYF.

This rearrangement joins TRBV5-4 to TRBJ2-2; 8 bases are a match to TRBD1. Germline V lookup: CDR1 SGHNT, CDR2 YYREEE (reference sequence). The CDR3 length is 14 residues. With 3 bases clipped from V and 6 bases from J, the junction kept 4 bases outside the gene matches. Here the CDR3 reads CASSYGQGPGELFF. As DNA, the CDR3 is TGTGCCAGCAGCTATGGACAGGGTCCCGGGGAGCTGTTTTTT.

This sequence joins TRBV7-3 and TRBJ2-2; a weak D match, TRBD1 (5 bases). Germline V CDR1 and CDR2: SGHTA, FQGTGA. The germline V and J ends were trimmed by 0 bases and 7 bases, with 15 bases remaining between them. The CDR3 is 16 amino acids. The CDR3 DNA follows: TGTGCCAGCAGCTTAACGGGCCCATCCCAGGGCGGGGAGCTGTTTTTT. This encodes CASSLTGPSQGGELFF.

The chain uses TRBV10-3 and TRBJ2-7; D gene unclear. In germline, CDR1 is ENHRY, CDR2 SYGVKD. The CDR3 is 11 amino acids. The germline V and J ends were trimmed by 9 bases and 0 bases, with 6 bases remaining between them. This CDR3 is CAISNSYEQYF. The CDR3 bases are TGTGCCATATCTAACTCCTACGAGCAGTACTTC.

The table lists this clone with a few counts. The chain recombines TRBV7-9 with TRBJ2-5, with D uncertain. The closer fit of TRBJ2-7 to the DNA end suggests the J call may be wrong. Germline assignment: CDR1 SEHNR and CDR2 FQNEAQ (reference sequence). There are 12 residues in the CDR3. The CDR3 DNA reads TGTGCCAGCAGCTTGGTTACCTACGAGCAGTACTTC. Its protein product is CASSLVTYEQYF.